The sample holds many counts of the clone carrying this T cell receptor beta chain. Its antigen is undetermined. Patients sequenced had flow cytometry evidence of CD8+CD57+ cell expansion. These data originate in a study of CD8+CD57+ T cells in acquired aplastic anemia. Study summary: Sorted CD4+ and CD8+ cells gave an average of approximately 3 ug of DNA. Study-wide points: For CD8+ Simpson's diversity, patients and controls showed no significant difference.

The template for TCR beta VDJ and CDR3 sequence profiling was genomic DNA. TCRdb independently ran MiXCR on the reads; one entry per CDR3 protein. The sample yields 150,000 to 200,000 distinct CDR3 sequences, approximately 48% seen once. CDR1 and CDR2 from the germline V gene are SGHTA and FQGTGA. This CDR3 is 13 amino acids long. Trimming cost V 5 bases and J 6 bases, with 14 bases left between them. The receptor was derived from a human donor with aplastic anemia. The specimen sequenced was sorted CD4+, CD8+, or CD8+CD57+ T cells (not recorded which) from PBMCs. This rearrangement joins TRBV7-3 to TRBJ2-7, with D possibly being TRBD1 (6 bases). In nucleotides, the CDR3 is TGTGCCAGCAGCGCCGGGGTCAGGGGCGAGCAGTACTTC. Encoded protein: CASSAGVRGEQYF. The full variable domain, completed using reference TRBV7-3 and TRBJ2-7, is GAGVSQTPSNKVTEKGKYVELRCDPISGHTALYWYRQSLGQGPEFLIYFQGTGAADDSGLPNDRFFAVRPEGSVSTLKIQRTERGDSAVYLCASSAGVRGEQYFGPGTRLTVT.